A single sample is the source of the 12 T cell receptor beta chains below, sequenced in a study of identical twins. Using its own MiXCR run on the 5' RACE reads, TCRdb lists one record per CDR3 protein. The repertoire holds roughly 570,000 distinct CDR3 sequences, with just under 10% as singletons. The sample also formed part of further work on yellow fever vaccine responses in identical twins.

Sequencing was done on a sample of PBMCs. The source of these receptors is a woman between 18 and 30 years old in good health.

To note about this clonotype: Being one base from a much bigger clone, this may be a read error. J is TRBJ2-7 and V is TRBV25-1; D is possibly TRBD2 (6 bases). Germline CDR1 MGHDK, CDR2 SYGVNS. The CDR3 is 14 amino acids. CDR3 loop: CASSEFSGYYEQHF. The CDR3 region has the DNA TGTGCCAGCAGTGAATTCAGCGGGTACTACGAGCAGCACTTC.

The gene calls are TRBV7-3 and TRBJ2-1; D perhaps matches TRBD1 (6 bases). V lost 5 bases to trimming and J lost 6 bases, with 17 bases between them. CDR1 is SGHTA, CDR2 FQGTGA, per germline. CDR3 length: 15 amino acids. The CDR3 DNA reads as TGTGCCAGCAGCCCAGGGGCTAAGTCAATCAATGAGCAGTTCTTC. Its translation is CASSPGAKSINEQFF.

In its sample, this clonotype was seen a few times. V gene TRBV7-2 combines with J gene TRBJ2-5; D remains ambiguous. From germline, CDR1 is SGHTA and CDR2 FQGNSA. V was shortened by 0 bases and J by 0 bases, with 14 bases between the two germline ends. The CDR3 runs to 17 residues. The chain's CDR3 is CASSLAMANPYQETQYF. The CDR3 DNA follows: TGTGCCAGCAGCTTAGCGATGGCCAACCCGTACCAAGAGACCCAGTACTTC. Full variable domain (missing parts from reference TRBV7-2 and TRBJ2-5): GAGVSQSPSNKVTEKGKDVELRCDPISGHTALYWYRQSLGQGLEFLIYFQGNSAPDKSGLPSDRFSAERTGGSVSTLTIQRTQQEDSAVYLCASSLAMANPYQETQYFGPGTRLLVL.

This clonotype turned up a few times. The rearrangement uses TRBV5-1 and TRBJ2-5; 8 bases are shared with TRBD1. V shed 0 bases, J shed 3 bases, and the junction held 4 bases outside the gene matches. Germline CDR1 SGHRS, CDR2 YFSETQ. This CDR3 region has 15 residues. CDR3 nucleotide sequence: TGCGCCAGCAGCTTGGGGACAGGGTCTGAAGAGACCCAGTACTTC. Its translation: CASSLGTGSEETQYF.

As concerns this clonotype: No DNA is shown, since the ends of the CDR3 on it are uncertain; the CDR3 is the one TCRdb lists. The rearrangement links TRBV12-3 or TRBV12-4 to TRBJ2-3; the D segment call TRBD2 is taken from the table without a DNA check. The CDR3 has 15 amino acids, counting both end residues. The CDR3: CASSLVAGGTDTEYF.

This clonotype showed up just a few times. Compared with germline, one end of the junction differs, possibly owing to a read error. This sequence joins TRBV28 and TRBJ2-1; 8 positions agree with TRBD2. The CDR3 contains 11 residues. Germline V lookup: CDR1 MDHEN, CDR2 SYDVKM. The CDR3 loop is CASSRQRENSF. CDR3 nucleotides: TGTGCCAGCAGTCGTCAGCGGGAGAATTCATTC. Looking up the rest from reference TRBV28 and TRBJ2-1 gives the full variable domain: DVKVTQSSRYLVKRTGEKVFLECVQDMDHENMFWYRQDPGLGLRLIYFSYDVKMKEKGDIPEGYSVSREKKERFSLILESASTNQTSMYLCASSRQRENSFGPGTRLTVL.

On this clonotype itself: This may be a read error, as it is one base from a much larger clone. The chain combines TRBV7-2 with TRBJ2-7, with D perhaps matching TRBD2 (5 bases). CDR1 and CDR2 (germline): SGHTA, FQGNSA. The CDR3 is 14 residues long. V lost 2 bases and J lost 6, with 14 bases in between. CDR3 residues: CASSLSRGIREQYF. The CDR3 DNA sequence: TGTGCCAGCAGCTTAAGTAGAGGGATACGCGAGCAGTACTTC.

The genes are TRBV2 and TRBJ2-2; 10 bases map to TRBD2. The CDR3 runs to 16 residues. V lost 4 bases and J lost 3; bases outside the gene matches: 5. CDR1 and CDR2 from the germline V gene are SNHLY and FYNNEI. The CDR3 sequence is CASSAILAGDTGELFF. CDR3 nucleotides: TGTGCCAGCAGTGCCATTCTAGCGGGGGACACCGGGGAGCTGTTTTTT.

This clonotype was observed a handful of times. The chain has TRBV7-6 and TRBJ1-2; D call uncertain. CDR1 and CDR2 (germline): SGHVS, FNYEAQ. The CDR3 is 13 residues long. The V and J ends lost 5 bases and 3 bases respectively, with 10 bases between them. The CDR3 loop reads CASSDDTDYGYTF. In nucleotides, the CDR3 is TGTGCCAGCAGCGACGACACCGACTATGGCTACACCTTC.

The chain couples TRBV7-2 to TRBJ2-7; 13 nucleotides agree with TRBD2. The V gene's germline CDR1 is SGHTA and CDR2 FQGNSA. V trimming: 4 bases; J trimming: 5 bases; junction bases outside the gene matches: 8. The CDR3 extends over 16 amino acids. CDR3: CASSSRGTSGNHEQYF. In DNA, the CDR3 is TGTGCCAGCAGCTCCCGAGGGACTAGCGGGAACCACGAGCAGTACTTC.

The chain has TRBV4-1 and TRBJ2-1; 11 bases agree with TRBD2. The CDR3 spans 16 residues. Germline V gives CDR1 MGHRA, CDR2 YSYEKL. J was trimmed by 8 bases and V by 1 base; bases with no gene match: 7. In DNA form, the CDR3 reads TGCGCCAGCAGCCAAGTCGCCCGGGGACTAGCGGATGAGCAGTTCTTC. Protein product: CASSQVARGLADEQFF.

This clonotype was observed many times. J is TRBJ2-3 and V is TRBV4-3, with TRBD2 identical over 16 bases. The germline V gene encodes CDR1 LGHNA and CDR2 YSLEER. This CDR3 comprises 18 residues. After removal of 4 bases from V and 5 bases from J, the junction contained 9 bases not matched to a gene. CDR3 region: CASSRGLAGGYLQDTQYF. The CDR3 DNA sequence: TGCGCCAGCAGCCGGGGACTAGCGGGAGGGTACTTACAAGATACGCAGTATTTT.